This T cell receptor beta chain was captured by sequencing in a study of vaccination effects on CD4 cells after COVID-19. V was cut by 1 base and J by 9 bases, with 12 bases left in between. CDR3 length: 13 amino acids. Profiling relied on immunoSEQ multiplex PCR, and the TCRdb table lists in-frame clones only, not all of them. The table records tens of thousands of clones, 60% to 75% of them present only once. Antigen-specific CD4+ T cell clonotypes were called by their expansion after viral peptide-pool culture in ViraFEST. Culturing for more than eight days preceded CD4+ T cell isolation. Participants were vaccinated with two doses of either the BNT162b2 or mRNA-1273 vaccine. Prior SARS-CoV-2 infection was absent in the vaccine recipients, as shown by negative nucleocapsid antibodies. Overall study results and limits: Late post-vaccination samples showed marked contraction of infection- and vaccine-induced clones. The study dataset contains few convalescent patients and includes no early post-infection timepoints.

Comment on this clone: Its antigen is undetermined.

The sequence came from a human donor who received a COVID-19 vaccine. The chain has TRBV12-3 or TRBV12-4 and TRBJ1-2, with D hard to call. Material: CD4+ T cells from PBMCs cultured with HCoV-229E spike peptides, obtained after COVID-19 vaccination. The CDR3 coding sequence is TGTGCCAGCAGTTTAGGTGGCTCCGGGAGCTACACCTTC. Amino acid sequence: CASSLGGSGSYTF.